Sequencing of this T cell receptor (beta chain) was carried out in a study of blood T cells in healthy people across ages. A J-beta primer mix and a sample-barcoded 5' primer were used in a second PCR of about 7 to 12 cycles. TCRdb reanalysed the 5' RACE reads using MiXCR and keeps one entry per CDR3 protein. The sample includes 800,000 to 1,000,000 distinct CDR3 sequences, about 48% of them seen just once. This clonotype has just a few counts. What it binds is not known. Notes on the study in general: Strongly correlated with naive T cell percentage was TCR beta diversity. The study could not conclusively compare naive and antigen-experienced cells, given its unsorted PBMCs. In the absence of known donor CMV status, changes in expanded clonotypes were possibly confounded.

The germline V gene encodes CDR1 MNHEY and CDR2 SVGEGT. V gave up 5 bases and J gave up 2 bases, with 13 bases separating them. The CDR3 spans 14 residues. Sequencing was carried out using blood. V and J are TRBV6-2 or TRBV6-3 and TRBJ2-7; D possibly corresponds to TRBD1 (6 bases). The sequence came from a man under 40 in good health. The CDR3 loop reads CASSLTGQTYEQYF. The CDR3 region has the DNA TGTGCCAGCAGTCTAACGGGACAAACCTACGAGCAGTACTTC.